The 26 T cell receptor beta chains presented below share a single source sample, sequenced in a study of human thymus T cells. Some clones are missing from TCRdb's copy, which holds only in-frame ones; the method was immunoSEQ multiplex PCR. In the table there are around 130,000 clones, around 94% of which are singletons. It was from resections taken during corrective heart surgery that the thymus tissue came. Sequenced sample: thymus tissue. The receptors come from a boy less than two years old with a congenital heart defect but otherwise immunologically healthy.

The V and J genes are TRBV18 and TRBJ1-1; D is unclear. Trimming left V 9 bases short and J 3 bases short, with 14 bases between. Germline CDR1 and CDR2: KGHSH and LQKENI. This CDR3 comprises 13 residues. The CDR3 loop is CASLNPGDTEAFF. The CDR3 DNA is TGTGCCAGTCTTAACCCCGGGGACACTGAAGCTTTCTTT.

This chain links TRBV28 with TRBJ2-5; 15 bases are shared with TRBD2. This CDR3 region has 18 residues. Germline V lookup: CDR1 MDHEN, CDR2 SYDVKM. V was clipped by 4 bases and J by 5 bases; unmatched bases: 11. This CDR3 reads CASSSYWTSGGARETQYF. The CDR3 coding sequence is TGTGCCAGCAGTTCATACTGGACTAGCGGGGGGGCCCGGGAGACCCAGTACTTC.

The V and J genes are TRBV25-1 and TRBJ2-2; 7 bases are a match to TRBD1. The V segment lost 8 bases and the J segment 0 bases; nucleotides outside the gene matches: 9. The CDR3 contains 16 residues. Germline CDR1 is MGHDK and CDR2 is SYGVNS. The CDR3 protein is CASQRKDRPNTGELFF. The CDR3 DNA sequence: TGTGCCAGCCAGCGGAAGGACAGGCCGAACACCGGGGAGCTGTTTTTT.

The chain couples TRBV6-5 to TRBJ2-1; D is perhaps TRBD2 (6 bases). The CDR3 totals 16 residues. Trimming pared 1 base from V and 4 bases from J, leaving 14 bases between. CDR1 is MNHEY and CDR2 is SVGAGI in the germline V gene. The CDR3 loop reads CASSYFVGGEYNEQFF. CDR3 sequence (DNA): TGTGCCAGCAGTTACTTCGTCGGCGGGGAATACAATGAGCAGTTCTTC.

This chain joins TRBV29-1 and TRBJ1-1, with unresolved D. V lost 3 bases to trimming and J lost 1 base, with 9 bases between them. CDR1 is SQVTM and CDR2 is ANQGSEA in the germline V gene. The CDR3 extends over 13 amino acids. This CDR3 reads CSVEEEGNTEAFF. Written as DNA, the CDR3 is TGCAGCGTTGAGGAGGAGGGGAACACTGAAGCTTTCTTT.

The gene calls are TRBV30 and TRBJ1-2, with 11 bases identical to TRBD1. This CDR3 comprises 14 residues. Germline lookup yields CDR1 GTSNPN and CDR2 SVGIG (reference sequence). V lost 7 bases, J lost 5 bases, and 9 bases stayed unmatched. This CDR3 is CASSRDRGWYGYTF. CDR3 sequence (DNA): TGTGCCTCGAGCCGGGACAGGGGGTGGTATGGCTACACCTTC.

This chain links TRBV15 with TRBJ1-4; no reliable D call. The CDR3 is made up of 15 amino acids. Trimming pared 0 bases from V and 4 bases from J, leaving 9 bases between. Germline CDR1 and CDR2: LNHNV and YYDKDF (reference sequence). CDR3 residues: CATSREGGINEKLFF. The CDR3 DNA sequence: TGTGCCACCAGCAGAGAGGGAGGGATTAATGAAAAACTGTTTTTT.

J is TRBJ2-7 and V is TRBV28; D is possibly TRBD1 or TRBD2 (5 bases each). Germline loops: CDR1 MDHEN, CDR2 SYDVKM. The V gene lost 2 bases and the J gene lost 0 bases, with 14 bases spanning the gap. CDR3 size: 16 residues. The CDR3 reads CASSLGGIARSYEQYF. DNA of the CDR3: TGTGCCAGCAGTTTAGGGGGAATCGCACGCTCCTACGAGCAGTACTTC.

The chain is built from TRBV30 and TRBJ2-2; D remains unclear. The CDR3 sequence is 14 residues long. Germline V gene data show CDR1 as GTSNPN and CDR2 as SVGIG (reference sequence). V lost 4 bases, J lost 7 bases, and 16 bases lay in between. The CDR3 here is CAWTGLENYGELFF. The CDR3 DNA reads as TGTGCCTGGACGGGCCTAGAGAATTACGGGGAGCTGTTTTTT. Drawing the rest from reference TRBV30 and TRBJ2-2, the complete variable domain is SQTIHQWPATLVQPVGSPLSLECTVEGTSNPNLYWYRQAAGRGLQLLFYSVGIGQISSEVPQNLSASRPQDRQFILSSKKLLLSDSGFYLCAWTGLENYGELFFGEGSRLTVL.

The chain carries TRBV6-5 and TRBJ2-3, with D perhaps matching TRBD1 (6 bases). The V end lost 6 bases, the J end lost 1 base, and 8 bases lay between the germline ends. Germline-derived CDR1 and CDR2 are MNHEY and SVGAGI. The CDR3 spans 13 residues. The CDR3 sequence is CASRRQGTDTQYF. In DNA, the CDR3 is TGTGCCAGCAGGAGACAGGGCACAGATACGCAGTATTTT.

V and J are TRBV4-3 and TRBJ2-7; 8 bases match TRBD1. There are 18 residues in the CDR3. CDR1 and CDR2 from the germline V gene are LGHNA and YSLEER. V dropped 1 base and J dropped 2; count of bases not matched to a gene: 13. The CDR3 DNA sequence: TGCGCCAGCAGCCAAGGTGGTCCCCGGACAGGGTACCCCTACGAGCAGTACTTC. It codes for CASSQGGPRTGYPYEQYF.

CDR3 in amino acids: CASRTGSMEQFF. CDR3 nucleotide sequence: TGTGCCAGCAGGACAGGCTCTATGGAGCAGTTCTTC. The chain carries TRBV14 and TRBJ2-1; maybe TRBD1 (6 bases). This CDR3 comprises 12 residues. The V end was cut by 6 bases, the J end by 10 bases, with 13 bases between. The V gene's germline CDR1 is SGHDN and CDR2 FVKESK.

V is TRBV19 and J is TRBJ2-5; D remains ambiguous. This CDR3 comprises 15 residues. Looked up from germline, CDR1 is LNHDA and CDR2 is SQIVND (reference sequence). The V gene lost 2 bases and the J gene lost 0 bases, with 10 bases spanning the gap. The DNA of the CDR3 is TGTGCCAGTAGTATATCCCTACCCGACCAAGAGACCCAGTACTTC. Encoded protein: CASSISLPDQETQYF.

This clone has just one count. V is TRBV29-1 and J is TRBJ1-1, with D maybe TRBD1 (5 bases). V was clipped by 2 bases and J by 4 bases, with 8 bases between them. This CDR3 has 12 residues. CDR1 and CDR2 (germline): SQVTM, ANQGSEA. The CDR3 DNA reads TGCAGCGTTGAAACCAGGGTCACTGAAGCTTTCTTT. It yields the protein CSVETRVTEAFF.

The chain is built from TRBV27 and TRBJ1-3, with 8 bases lining up with TRBD1. V trimming: 4 bases; J trimming: 4 bases; junction bases outside the gene matches: 3. This CDR3 has 14 residues. The germline gives CDR1 MNHEY, CDR2 SMNVEV (reference sequence). CDR3 DNA: TGTGCCAGCAGTTCCCGGGACAGGGGAAACACCATATATTTT. This gives the protein CASSSRDRGNTIYF.

The chain joins TRBV6-5 to TRBJ2-3; 13 positions match TRBD2. V dropped 3 bases and J dropped 6; count of bases not matched to a gene: 6. The length of the CDR3 is 16 residues. From germline, CDR1 is MNHEY and CDR2 SVGAGI. The CDR3 bases are TGTGCCAGCAGTTATACTAGCGGGGGGGCCATGGATACGCAGTATTTT. Translation: CASSYTSGGAMDTQYF.

The chain combines TRBV20-1 with TRBJ2-3, with D perhaps assigned TRBD1 or TRBD2 (5 bases each). With 5 bases removed from V and 7 bases from J, the gap between germline ends came to 10 bases. CDR1 is DFQATT, CDR2 SNEGSKA, per germline (reference sequence). CDR3 length equals 11 residues. The CDR3 DNA sequence: TGCAGTGCTGGGGGTAGAAATACGCAGTATTTT. Protein: CSAGGRNTQYF.

This clone was picked up one time. The chain recombines TRBV5-1 with TRBJ2-7; possibly TRBD2 for D (6 bases). Germline V gene lookup returns CDR1 SGHRS and CDR2 YFSETQ. The V end was cut by 7 bases, the J end by 5 bases, with 19 bases between. CDR3 length equals 14 residues. CDR3 coding DNA: TGCGCCAGCTCCATCCGGGACTCCCCCAACGAGCAGTACTTC. Residues: CASSIRDSPNEQYF.

The CDR3 nucleotides read TGTGCCATCAGTGAATTGGGTTATAGCAATCAGCCCCAGCATTTT. It translates to CAISELGYSNQPQHF. V usage is TRBV10-3 and J usage is TRBJ1-5; D gene ambiguous. The CDR3 extends over 15 amino acids. Trimming removed 3 bases from V and 0 bases from J, with 9 bases in between. Per germline, CDR1 ENHRY and CDR2 SYGVKD.

The V call is TRBV7-6, the J call TRBJ1-2; D not certain. V dropped 5 bases and J dropped 5 bases, with 12 bases sitting between them. This CDR3 is built from 13 residues. The germline V gene encodes CDR1 SGHVS and CDR2 FNYEAQ. The CDR3 reads CASSTDGRYGYTF. The CDR3 nucleotides are TGTGCCAGCAGCACCGACGGACGGTATGGCTACACCTTC.

The chain uses TRBV7-8 and TRBJ1-2; maybe TRBD1 (5 bases). The CDR3 sequence is 15 residues long. Deletions cut 5 bases from V and 4 bases from J, with 17 bases between. Germline-derived CDR1 and CDR2 are SGHVS and FQNEAQ. This chain's CDR3 is CASSRGLLVSYGYTF. CDR3 nucleotide sequence: TGTGCCAGCAGCCGGGGACTACTAGTCAGCTATGGCTACACCTTC.

The chain recombines TRBV7-2 with TRBJ2-5, with D hard to call. The CDR3 sequence is 15 residues long. The germline V gene has CDR1 SGHTA and CDR2 FQGNSA. Deletions cut 5 bases from V and 2 bases from J, with 15 bases between. This chain's CDR3 is CASSRPLDGQETQYF. In DNA, the CDR3 is TGTGCCAGCAGCCGCCCCCTGGACGGACAAGAGACCCAGTACTTC.

The chain combines TRBV10-3 with TRBJ2-7, with D possibly TRBD1 on 6 matching bases. The CDR3 sequence is 16 residues long. Trimming took off 0 bases at V and 0 bases at J, with 12 bases between the two ends. The germline CDR1 and CDR2 sequences are ENHRY and SYGVKD. The CDR3 sequence: CAISESRGHSSYEQYF. DNA for the CDR3: TGTGCCATCAGTGAGTCGAGGGGACACTCCTCCTACGAGCAGTACTTC.

This chain links TRBV2 with TRBJ2-6; TRBD2 aligns across 8 bases. The CDR3 has 16 amino acids. V lost 5 bases, J lost 0 bases, and 3 bases stayed unmatched. Germline CDR1 reads SNHLY; CDR2 reads FYNNEI. CDR3 region: CASSREGFSGANVLTF. As DNA, the CDR3 is TGTGCCAGCAGTCGGGAGGGTTTCTCTGGGGCCAACGTCCTGACTTTC.

This chain connects TRBV19 to TRBJ1-1; 8 positions match TRBD1. CDR3 length: 13 amino acids. The V gene's germline CDR1 is LNHDA and CDR2 SQIVND (reference sequence). With V trimmed by 4 bases and J by 4 bases, 2 bases remained unmatched. CDR3 bases: TGTGCCAGTAGTACCACAGGGGGCACTGAAGCTTTCTTT. Its protein product is CASSTTGGTEAFF. The variable domain in full, with the rest retrieved from reference TRBV19 and TRBJ1-1, is DGGITQSPKYLFRKEGQNVTLSCEQNLNHDAMYWYRQDPGQGLRLIYYSQIVNDFQKGDIAEGYSVSREKKESFPLTVTSAQKNPTAFYLCASSTTGGTEAFFGQGTRLTVV.

V and J are TRBV27 and TRBJ1-5, with D tentatively TRBD1 (5 bases). V was shortened by 2 bases and J by 3 bases, with 11 bases between the two germline ends. This CDR3 comprises 15 residues. The germline V gene has CDR1 MNHEY and CDR2 SMNVEV (reference sequence). The CDR3 DNA reads TGTGCCAGCAGTTTAAGGGCAGGGATCAATCAGCCCCAGCATTTT. As protein: CASSLRAGINQPQHF.